This T cell receptor beta chain is drawn from a study of Graves' ophthalmopathy and Graves' hyperthyroidism. RNA transcripts served as template for amplifying TCR beta CDR3 sequences. Second-round multiplex PCR came after first-round RT-PCR with HTBI primers. TCRdb ran MiXCR on the multiplex PCR reads and lists one entry per CDR3 protein. This repertoire shows over 650,000 distinct CDR3 sequences, about two fifths found once; its top ten account for 3% to 4%. A total of 9 residues make up the CDR3, ends included. Per germline, CDR1 SEHNR and CDR2 FQNEAQ (reference sequence). Having ophthalmopathy, the donors showed moderate-to-severe activity, CAS ≥3 and NOSPECS ≥4, with disease lasting under 3 months. Pregnancy or lactation, uncontrolled infections and other autoimmune diseases were grounds for excluding patients. Fresh peripheral blood, over 9.5 ml, was the PBMC source. Study observations and caveats: Distinction of ophthalmopathy from stable hyperthyroidism by a 13-signature model reached almost 90% sensitivity and roughly 81% specificity.

Comments on this clonotype: The antigen is unknown. Given the absence of the conserved phenylalanine or tryptophan at the CDR3 end, a read error is likely. The DNA is left out, because the CDR3 cannot be placed on it with certainty; the CDR3 is given as TCRdb lists it.

This clonotype originated in an adult man with Graves' ophthalmopathy. The rearrangement joins TRBV7-9 to TRBJ2-5; TRBD1 is taken as the D call from the table, unchecked against the DNA. What was sequenced was peripheral blood. This CDR3 is CASSPGQGY.